This T cell receptor beta chain is drawn from a study of T cell responses to AZD1222 COVID-19 vaccine. Study-wide context: Second doses at about 4 or about 12 weeks were pooled.

A note on this clone: The antigen is undetermined.

Study-level results: The peak T cell response came first, and repertoires were sampled only after it. A reported finding is that nearly half of spike-specific TCRs target unmutated variant regions. Across the whole spike, CD4 TCRs peaked at regions 160-218 and 743-854.

CDR3 size: 15 residues. Germline V gene sequence: CDR1 SGHRS, CDR2 YFSETQ. The ends lost 3 bases at V and 8 bases at J; junction bases unmatched: 10. Produced via immunoSEQ multiplex PCR; TCRdb's table is partial and in-frame only. The sample holds 150,000 or so clones; over 80% are singletons and the top ten take around 2%. Sequencing was performed on peripheral blood, taken on day 0 of AZD1222 vaccination. The TCR originated in an adult in good health. The chain combines TRBV5-1 with TRBJ1-4, with 7 bases identical to TRBD1. As DNA, the CDR3 is TGCGCCAGCAGCTGGCAGGGGGGGCGAGAGGAAAAACTGTTTTTT. Protein: CASSWQGGREEKLFF.